These 20 T cell receptor beta chains were sequenced from one sample in a study of CD8 T cells in Susac syndrome. RNA in amounts of roughly 0.5 to 1 ug was reverse transcribed with random hexamers. TCRdb itself ran the immunoSEQ multiplex PCR reads through MiXCR, one entry per CDR3 protein. Here the sample spans roughly 100,000 distinct CDR3 sequences, roughly 94% being singletons. The sequencing sample was made of CD8+ T cells from PBMCs. The receptors stem from a human donor with Susac syndrome.

The chain uses TRBV7-2 and TRBJ1-2; 9 nucleotides align to TRBD1. Germline V gene data show CDR1 as SGHTA and CDR2 as FQGNSA. The length of the CDR3 is 14 residues. V lost 6 bases, J lost 8 bases, and 10 bases stayed unmatched. This chain's CDR3 is CASSITGGALGYTF. CDR3 DNA: TGTGCCAGCAGTATAACAGGGGGCGCCTTAGGCTACACCTTC.

The chain links TRBV20-1 to TRBJ1-5; D is unclear. Per germline, CDR1 DFQATT and CDR2 SNEGSKA (reference sequence). The CDR3 consists of 14 residues. V was trimmed by 3 bases and J by 2 bases, leaving 11 bases between them. The DNA for the CDR3 is TGCAGTGCTAGGATGGACTGGGGCAATCAGCCCCAGCATTTT. The encoded protein is CSARMDWGNQPQHF.

The sample holds one count of this clonotype. This rearrangement joins TRBV4-1 to TRBJ1-1; no firm D call. The CDR3 sequence is 15 residues long. Germline V gene data show CDR1 as MGHRA and CDR2 as YSYEKL. The germline V and J ends were trimmed by 0 bases and 0 bases, with 8 bases remaining between them. The CDR3 nucleotides are TGCGCCAGCAGCCAAGAATCGGGTATGAACACTGAAGCTTTCTTT. Its translation: CASSQESGMNTEAFF.

This rearrangement joins TRBV3-1 to TRBJ2-7, with D uncertain. Germline CDR1 and CDR2: LGHDT and YNNKEL (reference sequence). V lost 0 bases to trimming and J lost 0 bases, with 6 bases between them. This CDR3 is 14 amino acids long. The CDR3 sequence is CASSQEANSYEQYF. The CDR3 DNA is TGTGCCAGCAGCCAAGAGGCTAACTCCTACGAGCAGTACTTC.

CDR3 residues: CSAEGSGFNYGYTF. The CDR3 bases are TGCAGTGCCGAGGGGTCAGGGTTCAACTATGGCTACACCTTC. This chain connects TRBV20-1 to TRBJ1-2, with D possibly being TRBD1 (5 bases). CDR1 DFQATT and CDR2 SNEGSKA come from the germline V gene (reference sequence). The CDR3 has 14 residues. V shed 6 bases and J shed 2 bases, with 16 bases lying between them.

The J gene is TRBJ2-7, the V gene TRBV20-1; the match to TRBD1 covers 10 bases. The junction had 5 bases not matched to a gene; V was cut back by 5 bases and J by 1 base. This CDR3 has 14 amino acids. The germline V gene has CDR1 DFQATT and CDR2 SNEGSKA (reference sequence). The CDR3 DNA follows: TGCAGTGCTCGGGACAGGGGCATGTCCTACGAGCAGTACTTC. Amino acid sequence: CSARDRGMSYEQYF.

The V gene is TRBV20-1, the J gene TRBJ2-3; TRBD2 aligns across 14 bases. V lost 6 bases to trimming and J lost 6 bases; unmatched junction nucleotides: 8. The CDR3 covers 15 residues. The V gene's germline CDR1 is DFQATT and CDR2 SNEGSKA (reference sequence). The CDR3 nucleotides read TGCAGTGCCCAACTCTGGACTAGCGGGGGGGATACGCAGTATTTT. It translates to CSAQLWTSGGDTQYF.

This clonotype showed up just once. The chain has TRBV3-1 and TRBJ1-5; D gene uncertain. This CDR3 region has 15 residues. V was pared by 0 bases and J by 1 base, with 7 bases between. Germline V CDR1 and CDR2: LGHDT, YNNKEL (reference sequence). CDR3 bases: TGTGCCAGCAGCCAAGATCGACGGAGCAATCAGCCCCAGCATTTT. It is translated as CASSQDRRSNQPQHF.

This chain joins TRBV19 and TRBJ2-7; unclear D gene. The CDR3 runs 13 residues. CDR1 is LNHDA and CDR2 is SQIVND in the germline V gene (reference sequence). Trimming took 0 bases from V and 9 from J, leaving 12 bases between them. The DNA of the CDR3 is TGTGCCAGTAGTATAGATGGGCCAGTGGGGCAGTACTTC. Translated: CASSIDGPVGQYF.

V and J are TRBV13 and TRBJ1-3; 9 bases map to TRBD1. The V segment lost 9 bases and the J segment 7 bases; nucleotides outside the gene matches: 7. CDR1 is PRHDT, CDR2 FYEKMQ, per germline (reference sequence). The CDR3 sequence is 13 residues long. The CDR3 reads CASKDRGLNTIYF. For the CDR3, the DNA is TGTGCCAGTAAGGACAGGGGTTTGAACACCATATATTTT. The full variable domain, its missing parts supplied by reference TRBV13 and TRBJ1-3, is AAGVIQSPRHLIKEKRETATLKCYPIPRHDTVYWYQQGPGQDPQFLISFYEKMQSDKGSIPDRFSAQQFSDYHSELNMSSLELGDSALYFCASKDRGLNTIYFGEGSWLTVV.

The CDR3 bases are TGCAGTGCTAGAGATCAGGCTGGAAGAGGGCGGGGATCCTACAATGAGCAGTTCTTC. This codes for CSARDQAGRGRGSYNEQFF. V gene TRBV20-1 combines with J gene TRBJ2-1; D perhaps matches TRBD2 (6 bases). The CDR3 loop spans 19 amino acids. V was cut by 0 bases and J by 1 base, with 22 bases left in between. From germline, CDR1 is DFQATT and CDR2 SNEGSKA (reference sequence).

The rearrangement joins TRBV29-1 to TRBJ1-1; D may be TRBD1 (6 bases). Trimming stripped 0 bases from V and 1 base from J, with 12 bases between. This CDR3 spans 15 amino acids. From germline, CDR1 is SQVTM and CDR2 ANQGSEA. CDR3 in amino acids: CSVEDAQGRNTEAFF. DNA of the CDR3: TGCAGCGTTGAAGATGCCCAGGGGAGGAACACTGAAGCTTTCTTT.

The V gene is TRBV6-2 or TRBV6-3, the J gene TRBJ2-4, with D unresolved. V lost 0 bases, J lost 8 bases, and 17 bases lay in between. The CDR3 has 16 amino acids. The germline V gene encodes CDR1 MNHEY and CDR2 SVGEGT. CDR3 DNA: TGTGCCAGCAGTTACTCGGTATTGAACCCACCCGACATTCAGTACTTC. It codes for CASSYSVLNPPDIQYF.

The chain has TRBV4-2 and TRBJ2-7; no clear D gene. Trimming took off 0 bases at V and 8 bases at J, with 11 bases between the two ends. CDR3 length equals 13 residues. The germline V gene encodes CDR1 LGHNA and CDR2 YNFKEQ. The CDR3 protein is CASSQDLSVQQYF. CDR3 DNA sequence: TGTGCCAGCAGCCAAGATTTGAGTGTCCAGCAGTACTTC.

The gene calls are TRBV9 and TRBJ2-2; D uncertain. CDR1 is SGDLS, CDR2 YYNGEE, per germline. This CDR3 spans 13 amino acids. V dropped 1 base and J dropped 6 bases, with 7 bases sitting between them. The CDR3 DNA reads TGTGCCAGCAGCGTAATTCAGTCCGGGGAGCTGTTTTTT. Protein product: CASSVIQSGELFF.

The V and J genes are TRBV27 and TRBJ2-5; D is possibly TRBD2 (5 bases). Germline values: CDR1 MNHEY, CDR2 SMNVEV (reference sequence). V was clipped by 2 bases and J by 5 bases, with 18 bases between them. The CDR3 is 16 amino acids. The CDR3 sequence: CASSLVPIDGGETQYF. CDR3 DNA sequence: TGTGCCAGCAGTTTAGTTCCCATTGATGGCGGGGAGACCCAGTACTTC.

The chain couples TRBV27 to TRBJ2-3; perhaps TRBD1 as D (6 bases). Per the germline V gene, CDR1 is MNHEY and CDR2 is SMNVEV (reference sequence). The CDR3 has 17 amino acids. V shed 2 bases and J shed 0 bases, with 15 bases lying between them. CDR3 nucleotides: TGTGCCAGCAGTTTAGAGGGGGTGCGTTCAAGCACAGATACGCAGTATTTT. This encodes CASSLEGVRSSTDTQYF.

This clonotype showed up just a few times. The CDR3 loop reads CASSLRQGNYEQYF. Here the CDR3 DNA reads TGCGCCAGCAGCTTGCGACAGGGGAACTACGAGCAGTACTTC. This rearrangement joins TRBV5-1 to TRBJ2-7; 8 bases agree with TRBD1. Germline values: CDR1 SGHRS, CDR2 YFSETQ. The CDR3 has 14 residues. The V gene end was trimmed by 1 base and the J gene end by 3 bases; junction bases not matched to a gene: 3.

This chain uses TRBV5-6 with TRBJ1-2; no definite D call. The CDR3 runs to 13 residues. V was pared by 4 bases and J by 1 base, with 8 bases between. Germline CDR1 reads SGHDT; CDR2 reads YYEEEE. The CDR3 is CASSLRDNYGYTF. DNA of the CDR3: TGTGCCAGCAGCCTACGTGATAACTATGGCTACACCTTC.

This rearrangement joins TRBV27 to TRBJ1-2, with a tentative D call TRBD1 (5 bases). V was cut by 3 bases and J by 4 bases, with 9 bases left in between. The CDR3 covers 13 residues. CDR1 is MNHEY and CDR2 is SMNVEV in the germline V gene (reference sequence). The CDR3 loop reads CASSFGTGYGYTF. The CDR3 nucleotides are TGTGCCAGCAGTTTCGGAACAGGCTATGGCTACACCTTC.